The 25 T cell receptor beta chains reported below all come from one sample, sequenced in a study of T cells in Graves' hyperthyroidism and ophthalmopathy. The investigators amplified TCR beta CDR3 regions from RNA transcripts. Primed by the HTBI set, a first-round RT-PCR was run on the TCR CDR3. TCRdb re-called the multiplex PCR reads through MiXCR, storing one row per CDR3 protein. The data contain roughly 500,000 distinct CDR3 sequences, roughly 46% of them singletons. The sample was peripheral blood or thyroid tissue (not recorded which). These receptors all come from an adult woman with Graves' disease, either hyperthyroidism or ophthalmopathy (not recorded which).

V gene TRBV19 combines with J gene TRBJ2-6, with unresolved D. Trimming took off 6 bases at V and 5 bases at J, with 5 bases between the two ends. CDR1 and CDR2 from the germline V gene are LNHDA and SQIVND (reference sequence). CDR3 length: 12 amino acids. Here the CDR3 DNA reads TGTGCCAGTAGACCCCGGGCCAACGTCCTGACTTTC. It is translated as CASRPRANVLTF.

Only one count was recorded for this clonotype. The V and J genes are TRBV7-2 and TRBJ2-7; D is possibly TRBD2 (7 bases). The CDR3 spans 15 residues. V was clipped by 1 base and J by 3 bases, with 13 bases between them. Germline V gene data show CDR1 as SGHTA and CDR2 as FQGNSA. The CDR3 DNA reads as TGTGCCAGCAGCTTAGAACGGGGGGCCCTCTACGAGCAGTACTTC. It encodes CASSLERGALYEQYF.

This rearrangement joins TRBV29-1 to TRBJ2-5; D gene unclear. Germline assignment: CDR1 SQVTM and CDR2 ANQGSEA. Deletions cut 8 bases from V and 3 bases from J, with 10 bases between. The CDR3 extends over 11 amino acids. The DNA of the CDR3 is TGCAGCTTCCGCGGAAAAGAGACCCAGTACTTC. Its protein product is CSFRGKETQYF.

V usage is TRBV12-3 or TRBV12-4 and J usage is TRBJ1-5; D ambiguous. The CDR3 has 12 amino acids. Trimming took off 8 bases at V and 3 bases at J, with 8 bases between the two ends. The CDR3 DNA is TGTGCCAGCGGTTGGCCCAATCAGCCCCAGCATTTT. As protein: CASGWPNQPQHF.

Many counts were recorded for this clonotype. The CDR3 loop is CSVELGEGSGNTIYF. The DNA of the CDR3 is TGCAGCGTTGAGCTGGGGGAAGGCTCTGGAAACACCATATATTTT. This chain links TRBV29-1 with TRBJ1-3; D possibly corresponds to TRBD1 (5 bases). Trimming removed 3 bases at V and 0 bases at J, with 12 bases between. CDR3 size: 15 residues. Germline V lookup: CDR1 SQVTM, CDR2 ANQGSEA.

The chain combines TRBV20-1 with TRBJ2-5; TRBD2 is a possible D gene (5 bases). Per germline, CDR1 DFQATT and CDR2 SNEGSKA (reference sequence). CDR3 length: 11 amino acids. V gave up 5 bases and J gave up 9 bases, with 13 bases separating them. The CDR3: CSAEPPGAQYF. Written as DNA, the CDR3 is TGCAGTGCTGAACCGCCCGGGGCCCAGTACTTC.

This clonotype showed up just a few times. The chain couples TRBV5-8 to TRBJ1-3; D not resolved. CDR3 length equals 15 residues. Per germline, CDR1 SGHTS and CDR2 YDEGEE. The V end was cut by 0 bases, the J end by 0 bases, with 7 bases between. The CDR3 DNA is TGTGCCAGCAGCTTGGCGGGGTTCTCTGGAAACACCATATATTTT. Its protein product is CASSLAGFSGNTIYF.

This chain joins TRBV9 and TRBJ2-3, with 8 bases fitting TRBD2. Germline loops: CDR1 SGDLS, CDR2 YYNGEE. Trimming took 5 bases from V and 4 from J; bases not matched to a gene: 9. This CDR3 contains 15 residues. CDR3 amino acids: CASSTSGWGADTQYF. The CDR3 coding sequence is TGTGCCAGCAGTACTAGCGGCTGGGGGGCAGATACGCAGTATTTT.

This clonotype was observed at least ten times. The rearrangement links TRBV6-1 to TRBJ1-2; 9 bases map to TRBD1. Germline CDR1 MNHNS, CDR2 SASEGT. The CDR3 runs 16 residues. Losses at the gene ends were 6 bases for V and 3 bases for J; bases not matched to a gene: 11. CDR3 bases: TGTGCCAGCAGCAGAAGTCCGGGACAGGGTTACTATGGCTACACCTTC. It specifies CASSRSPGQGYYGYTF.

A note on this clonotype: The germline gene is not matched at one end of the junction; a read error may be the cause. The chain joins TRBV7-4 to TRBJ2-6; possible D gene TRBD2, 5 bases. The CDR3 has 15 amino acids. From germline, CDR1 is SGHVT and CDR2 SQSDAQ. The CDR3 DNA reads TGTGCCAGCAGTCCGATCGAGTCGGTGCGGAGGACTGAAGCTTTC. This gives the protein CASSPIESVRRTEAF.

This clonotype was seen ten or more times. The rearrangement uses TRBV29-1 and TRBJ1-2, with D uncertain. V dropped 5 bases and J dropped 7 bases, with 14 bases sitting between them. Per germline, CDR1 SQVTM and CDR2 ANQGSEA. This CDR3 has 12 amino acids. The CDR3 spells CSVRYGVRGYTF. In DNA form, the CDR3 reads TGCAGCGTTCGGTACGGGGTGCGTGGCTACACCTTC.

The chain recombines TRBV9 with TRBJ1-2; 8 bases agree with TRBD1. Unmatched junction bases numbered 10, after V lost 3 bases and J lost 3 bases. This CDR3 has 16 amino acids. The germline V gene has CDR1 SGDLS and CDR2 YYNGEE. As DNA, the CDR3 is TGTGCCAGCAGCGCTGGGGGGGCAGGGGGCTACTATGGCTACACCTTC. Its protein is CASSAGGAGGYYGYTF.

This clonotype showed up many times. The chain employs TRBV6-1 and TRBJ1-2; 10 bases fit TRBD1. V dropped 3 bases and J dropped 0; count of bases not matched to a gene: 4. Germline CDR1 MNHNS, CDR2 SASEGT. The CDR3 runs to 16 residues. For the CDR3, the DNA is TGTGCCAGCAGTGATGGGACAGGGGTCTCTAACTATGGCTACACCTTC. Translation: CASSDGTGVSNYGYTF.

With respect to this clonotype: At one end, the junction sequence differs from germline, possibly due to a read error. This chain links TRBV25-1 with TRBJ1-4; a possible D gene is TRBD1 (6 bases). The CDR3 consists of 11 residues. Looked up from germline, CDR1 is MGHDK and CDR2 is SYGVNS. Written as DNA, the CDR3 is TGTGCCAGCAGTGCTAGCCCCAGGGGTTGTTTT. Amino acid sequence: CASSASPRGCF.

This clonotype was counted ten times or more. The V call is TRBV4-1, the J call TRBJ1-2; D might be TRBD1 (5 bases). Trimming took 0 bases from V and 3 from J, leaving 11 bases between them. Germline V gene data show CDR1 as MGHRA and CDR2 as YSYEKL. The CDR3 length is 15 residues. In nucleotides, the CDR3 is TGCGCCAGCAGCCAAGACGAGGGGTTTGACTATGGCTACACCTTC. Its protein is CASSQDEGFDYGYTF.

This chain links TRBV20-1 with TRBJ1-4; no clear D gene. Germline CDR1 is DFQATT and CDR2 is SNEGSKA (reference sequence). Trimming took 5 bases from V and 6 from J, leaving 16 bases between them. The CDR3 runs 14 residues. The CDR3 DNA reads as TGCAGTGCTGGCCTCGGTGGGTTAGATGAAAAACTGTTTTTT. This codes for CSAGLGGLDEKLFF.

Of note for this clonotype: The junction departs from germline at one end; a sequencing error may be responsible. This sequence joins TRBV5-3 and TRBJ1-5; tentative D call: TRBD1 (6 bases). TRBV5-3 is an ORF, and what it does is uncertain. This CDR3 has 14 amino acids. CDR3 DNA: TGTGCCAGCAGCTTCGGGGGGGCGGATCAGCCCCAGCATTTT. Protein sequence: CASSFGGADQPQHF.

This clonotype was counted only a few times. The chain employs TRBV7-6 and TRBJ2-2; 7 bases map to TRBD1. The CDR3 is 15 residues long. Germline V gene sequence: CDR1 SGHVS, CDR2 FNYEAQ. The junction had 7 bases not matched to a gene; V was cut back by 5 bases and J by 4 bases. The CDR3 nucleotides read TGTGCCAGCAGCCACGGGGCAGGGGGCACCGGGGAGCTGTTTTTT. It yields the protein CASSHGAGGTGELFF.

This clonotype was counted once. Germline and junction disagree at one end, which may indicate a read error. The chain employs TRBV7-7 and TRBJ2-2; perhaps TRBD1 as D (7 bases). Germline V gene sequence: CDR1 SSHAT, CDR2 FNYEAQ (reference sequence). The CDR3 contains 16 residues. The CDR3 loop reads CASSFRQGLNTGELFF. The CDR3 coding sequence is TGTGCTAGCAGTTTTCGACAGGGACTCAACACCGGGGAGCTGTTTTTT. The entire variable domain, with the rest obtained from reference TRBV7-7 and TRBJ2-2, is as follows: GAGVSQSPRYKVTKRGQDVTLRCDPISSHATLYWYQQALGQGPEFLTYFNYEAQPDKSGLPSDRFSAERPEGSISTLTIQRTEQRDSAMYRCASSFRQGLNTGELFFGEGSRLTVL.

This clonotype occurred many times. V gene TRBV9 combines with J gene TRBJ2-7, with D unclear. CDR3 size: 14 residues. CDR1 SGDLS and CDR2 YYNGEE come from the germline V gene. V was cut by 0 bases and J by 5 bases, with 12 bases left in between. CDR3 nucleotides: TGTGCCAGCAGCGTAGGAAGTAGTAGCAACGAGCAGTACTTC. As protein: CASSVGSSSNEQYF.

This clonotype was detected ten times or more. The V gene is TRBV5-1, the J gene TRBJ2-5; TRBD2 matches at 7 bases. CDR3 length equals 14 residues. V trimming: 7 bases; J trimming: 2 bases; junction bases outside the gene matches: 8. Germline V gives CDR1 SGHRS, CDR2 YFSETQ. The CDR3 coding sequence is TGCGCCAGCCGGACTGGGACTACGCAAGAGACCCAGTACTTC. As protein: CASRTGTTQETQYF.

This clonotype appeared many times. CDR3 bases: TGTGCCAGCAGCCAGAGACAGGGTCGGTTCTACGAGCAGTACTTC. It encodes CASSQRQGRFYEQYF. V usage is TRBV7-9 and J usage is TRBJ2-7; TRBD1 matches 7 bases. The germline gives CDR1 SEHNR, CDR2 FQNEAQ (reference sequence). The ends lost 5 bases at V and 3 bases at J; junction bases unmatched: 10. The CDR3 covers 15 residues.

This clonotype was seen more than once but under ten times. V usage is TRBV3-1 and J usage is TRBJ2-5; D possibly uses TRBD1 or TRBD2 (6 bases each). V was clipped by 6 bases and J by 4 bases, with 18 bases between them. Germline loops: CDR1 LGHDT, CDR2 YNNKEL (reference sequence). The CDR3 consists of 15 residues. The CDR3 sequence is CASSPTGAQRETQYF. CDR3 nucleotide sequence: TGTGCCAGCAGTCCCACGGGGGCGCAGAGAGAGACCCAGTACTTC.

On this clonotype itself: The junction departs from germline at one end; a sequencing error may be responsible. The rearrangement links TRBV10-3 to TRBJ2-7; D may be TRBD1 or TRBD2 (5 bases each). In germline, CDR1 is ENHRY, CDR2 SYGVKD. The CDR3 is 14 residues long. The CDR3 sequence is CAIRRDGSSYEQYF. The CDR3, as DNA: TGTGCTATCAGAAGGGACGGATCGAGCTACGAGCAGTACTTC.

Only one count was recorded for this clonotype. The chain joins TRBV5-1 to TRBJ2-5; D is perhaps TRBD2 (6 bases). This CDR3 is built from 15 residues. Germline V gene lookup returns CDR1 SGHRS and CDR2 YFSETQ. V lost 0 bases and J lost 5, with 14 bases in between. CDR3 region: CASSLEDGRVETQYF. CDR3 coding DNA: TGCGCCAGCAGCTTGGAGGACGGGAGAGTCGAGACCCAGTACTTC.